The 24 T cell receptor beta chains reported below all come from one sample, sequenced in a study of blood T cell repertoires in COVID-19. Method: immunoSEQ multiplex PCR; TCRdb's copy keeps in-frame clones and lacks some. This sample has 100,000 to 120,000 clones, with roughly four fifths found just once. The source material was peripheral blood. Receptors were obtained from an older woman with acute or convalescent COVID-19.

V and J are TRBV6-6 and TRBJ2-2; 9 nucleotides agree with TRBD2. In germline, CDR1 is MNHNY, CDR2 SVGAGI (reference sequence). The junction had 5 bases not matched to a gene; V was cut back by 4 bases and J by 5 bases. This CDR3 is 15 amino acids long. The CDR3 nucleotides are TGTGCCAGCAGTTGGTCTAGCGGGGATACCGGGGAGCTGTTTTTT. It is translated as CASSWSSGDTGELFF.

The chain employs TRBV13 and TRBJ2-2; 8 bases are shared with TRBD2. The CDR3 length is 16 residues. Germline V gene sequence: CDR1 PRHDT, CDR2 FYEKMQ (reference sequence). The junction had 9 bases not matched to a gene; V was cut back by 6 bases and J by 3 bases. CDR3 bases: TGTGCCAGCAGGTCAAGCGGGGGCCTTGACACCGGGGAGCTGTTTTTT. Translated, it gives CASRSSGGLDTGELFF.

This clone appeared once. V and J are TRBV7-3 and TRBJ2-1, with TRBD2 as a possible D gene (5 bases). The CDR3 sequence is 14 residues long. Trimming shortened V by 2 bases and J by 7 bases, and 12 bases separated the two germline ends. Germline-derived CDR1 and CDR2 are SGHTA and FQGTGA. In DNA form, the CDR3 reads TGTGCCAGCAGCTTATTGGGTCGCGGGAATGAGCAGTTCTTC. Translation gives CASSLLGRGNEQFF. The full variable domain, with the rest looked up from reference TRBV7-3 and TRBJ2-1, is GAGVSQTPSNKVTEKGKYVELRCDPISGHTALYWYRQSLGQGPEFLIYFQGTGAADDSGLPNDRFFAVRPEGSVSTLKIQRTERGDSAVYLCASSLLGRGNEQFFGPGTRLTVL.

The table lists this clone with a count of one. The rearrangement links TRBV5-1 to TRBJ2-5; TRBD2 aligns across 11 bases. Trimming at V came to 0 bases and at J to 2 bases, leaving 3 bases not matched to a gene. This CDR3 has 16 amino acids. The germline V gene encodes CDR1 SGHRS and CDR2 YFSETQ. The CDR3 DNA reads TGCGCCAGCAGCTTGGGGGGGACTAGCGGACAAGAGACCCAGTACTTC. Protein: CASSLGGTSGQETQYF.

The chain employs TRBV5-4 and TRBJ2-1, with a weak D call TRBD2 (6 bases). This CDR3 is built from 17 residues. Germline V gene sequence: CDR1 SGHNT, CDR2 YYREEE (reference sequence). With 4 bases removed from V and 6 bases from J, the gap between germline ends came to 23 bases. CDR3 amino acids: CASSPNSGLRTSNEQFF. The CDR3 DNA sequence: TGTGCCAGCAGCCCGAATTCGGGACTCAGGACCTCCAATGAGCAGTTCTTC.

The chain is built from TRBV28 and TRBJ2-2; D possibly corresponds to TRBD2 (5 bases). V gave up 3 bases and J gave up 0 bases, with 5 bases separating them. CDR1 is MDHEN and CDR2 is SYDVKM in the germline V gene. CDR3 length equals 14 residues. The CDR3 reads CASSFGANTGELFF. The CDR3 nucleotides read TGTGCCAGCAGTTTCGGGGCGAACACCGGGGAGCTGTTTTTT. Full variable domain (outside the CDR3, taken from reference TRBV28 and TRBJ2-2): DVKVTQSSRYLVKRTGEKVFLECVQDMDHENMFWYRQDPGLGLRLIYFSYDVKMKEKGDIPEGYSVSREKKERFSLILESASTNQTSMYLCASSFGANTGELFFGEGSRLTVL.

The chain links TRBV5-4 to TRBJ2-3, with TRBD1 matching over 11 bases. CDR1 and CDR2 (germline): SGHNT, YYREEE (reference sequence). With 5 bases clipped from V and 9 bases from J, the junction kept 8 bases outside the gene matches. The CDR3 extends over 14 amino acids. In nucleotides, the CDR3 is TGTGCCAGCAGTCGGACAGGGGGCCCGCCCACGCAGTATTTT. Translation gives CASSRTGGPPTQYF.

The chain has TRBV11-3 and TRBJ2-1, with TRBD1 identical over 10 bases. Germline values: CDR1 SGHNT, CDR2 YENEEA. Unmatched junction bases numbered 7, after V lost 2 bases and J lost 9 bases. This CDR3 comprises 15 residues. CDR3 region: CASSLYGTGVSEQFF. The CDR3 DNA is TGTGCCAGCAGCTTATATGGGACAGGGGTTAGTGAGCAGTTCTTC.

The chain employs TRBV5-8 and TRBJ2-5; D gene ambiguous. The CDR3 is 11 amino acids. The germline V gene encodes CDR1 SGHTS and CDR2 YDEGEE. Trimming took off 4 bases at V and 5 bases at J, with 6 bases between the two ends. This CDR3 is CASSARETQYF. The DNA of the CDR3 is TGTGCCAGCAGCGCGAGGGAGACCCAGTACTTC.

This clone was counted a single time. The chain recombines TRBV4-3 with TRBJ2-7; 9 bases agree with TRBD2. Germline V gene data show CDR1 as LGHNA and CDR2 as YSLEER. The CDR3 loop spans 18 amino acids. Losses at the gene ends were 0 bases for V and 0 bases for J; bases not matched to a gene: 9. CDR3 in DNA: TGCGCCAGCAGCCAAGAAGGGATAGCGGGGGACCACTCCTACGAGCAGTACTTC. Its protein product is CASSQEGIAGDHSYEQYF.

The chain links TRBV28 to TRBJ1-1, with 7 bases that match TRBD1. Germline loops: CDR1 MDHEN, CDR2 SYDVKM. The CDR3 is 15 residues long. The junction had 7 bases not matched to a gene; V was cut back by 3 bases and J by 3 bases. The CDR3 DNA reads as TGTGCCAGCAGTTTCGCCGGGACAGAGGACACTGAAGCTTTCTTT. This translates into CASSFAGTEDTEAFF.

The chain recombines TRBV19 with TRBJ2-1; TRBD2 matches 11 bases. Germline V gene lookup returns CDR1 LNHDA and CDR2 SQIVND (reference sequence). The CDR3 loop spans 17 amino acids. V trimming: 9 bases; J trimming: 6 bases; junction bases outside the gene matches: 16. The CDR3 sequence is CASQPLSSGGILNEQFF. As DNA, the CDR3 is TGTGCCAGCCAGCCCCTATCTAGCGGGGGGATTCTCAATGAGCAGTTCTTC.

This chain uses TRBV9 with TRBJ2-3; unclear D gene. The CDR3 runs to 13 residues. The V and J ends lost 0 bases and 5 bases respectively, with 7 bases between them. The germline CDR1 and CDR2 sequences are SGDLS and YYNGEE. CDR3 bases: TGTGCCAGCAGCGTAGAGCCGAAAGATACGCAGTATTTT. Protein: CASSVEPKDTQYF.

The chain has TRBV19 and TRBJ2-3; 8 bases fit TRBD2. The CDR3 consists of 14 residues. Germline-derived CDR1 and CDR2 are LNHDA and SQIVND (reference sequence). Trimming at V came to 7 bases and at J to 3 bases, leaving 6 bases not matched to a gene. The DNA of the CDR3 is TGTGCCAGTATCGGGGGGGTTTCGACAGATACGCAGTATTTT. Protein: CASIGGVSTDTQYF. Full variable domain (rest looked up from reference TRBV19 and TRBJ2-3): DGGITQSPKYLFRKEGQNVTLSCEQNLNHDAMYWYRQDPGQGLRLIYYSQIVNDFQKGDIAEGYSVSREKKESFPLTVTSAQKNPTAFYLCASIGGVSTDTQYFGPGTRLTVL.

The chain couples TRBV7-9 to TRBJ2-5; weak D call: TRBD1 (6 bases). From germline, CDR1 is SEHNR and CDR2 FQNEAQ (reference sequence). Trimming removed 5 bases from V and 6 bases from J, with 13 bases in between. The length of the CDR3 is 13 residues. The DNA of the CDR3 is TGTGCCAGCAGCGCCCCAGGGGTGAAGACCCAGTACTTC. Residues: CASSAPGVKTQYF.

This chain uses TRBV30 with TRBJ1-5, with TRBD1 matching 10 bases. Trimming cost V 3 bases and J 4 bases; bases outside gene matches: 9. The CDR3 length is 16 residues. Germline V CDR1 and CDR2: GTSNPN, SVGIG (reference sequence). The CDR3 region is CAWSWTGQGGNQPQHF. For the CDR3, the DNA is TGTGCCTGGAGCTGGACTGGACAGGGGGGTAATCAGCCCCAGCATTTT.

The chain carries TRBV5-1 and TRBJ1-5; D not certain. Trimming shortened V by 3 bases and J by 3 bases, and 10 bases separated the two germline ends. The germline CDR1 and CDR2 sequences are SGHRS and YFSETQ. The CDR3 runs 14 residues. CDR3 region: CASSWGGDNQPQHF. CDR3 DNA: TGCGCCAGCAGCTGGGGAGGAGACAATCAGCCCCAGCATTTT.

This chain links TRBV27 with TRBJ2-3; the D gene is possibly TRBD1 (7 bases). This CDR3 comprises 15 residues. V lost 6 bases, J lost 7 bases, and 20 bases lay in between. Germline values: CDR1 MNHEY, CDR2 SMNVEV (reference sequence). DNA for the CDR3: TGTGCCAGCAGCCGGGGGACAGCCGCAGAGAATACGCAGTATTTT. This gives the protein CASSRGTAAENTQYF.

CDR3 loop: CASRLVSDRGRNEQFF. DNA for the CDR3: TGTGCCAGCCGTCTCGTATCGGACAGGGGAAGAAATGAGCAGTTCTTC. This chain connects TRBV11-2 to TRBJ2-1; 9 bases align to TRBD1. This CDR3 contains 16 residues. Trimming cost V 8 bases and J 7 bases; bases outside gene matches: 15. Germline V gene lookup returns CDR1 SGHAT and CDR2 FQNNGV.

The DNA for the CDR3 is TGTGCAAGTCGCCCTCCCGCAGCGGGGGGGCATAATGAGCAGTTCTTC. It is translated as CASRPPAAGGHNEQFF. The gene calls are TRBV12-2 and TRBJ2-1; the table's D gene call, TRBD2, was not cross checked with the DNA. TRBV12-2 is designated a pseudogene. This CDR3 contains 16 residues.

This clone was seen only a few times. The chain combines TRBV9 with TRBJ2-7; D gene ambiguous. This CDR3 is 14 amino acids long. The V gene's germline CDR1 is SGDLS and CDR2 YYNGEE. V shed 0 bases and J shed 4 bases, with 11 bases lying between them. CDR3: CASSVALHAYEQYF. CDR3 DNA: TGTGCCAGCAGCGTAGCACTCCATGCTTACGAGCAGTACTTC.

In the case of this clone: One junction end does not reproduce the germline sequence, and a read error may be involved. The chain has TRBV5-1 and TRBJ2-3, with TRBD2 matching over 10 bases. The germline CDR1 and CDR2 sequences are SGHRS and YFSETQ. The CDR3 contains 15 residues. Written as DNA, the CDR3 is TGCGCCAGCAGCTTGGCTAGCGGGGGACCAGATACGCAGTGTTTT. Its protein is CASSLASGGPDTQCF.

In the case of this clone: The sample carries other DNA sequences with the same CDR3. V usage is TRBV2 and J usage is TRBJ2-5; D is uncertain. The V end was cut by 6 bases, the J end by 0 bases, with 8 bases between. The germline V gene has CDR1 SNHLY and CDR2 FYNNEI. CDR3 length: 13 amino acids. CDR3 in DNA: TGTGCCAGCAGGAGGCAGTACCAAGAGACCCAGTACTTC. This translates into CASRRQYQETQYF.

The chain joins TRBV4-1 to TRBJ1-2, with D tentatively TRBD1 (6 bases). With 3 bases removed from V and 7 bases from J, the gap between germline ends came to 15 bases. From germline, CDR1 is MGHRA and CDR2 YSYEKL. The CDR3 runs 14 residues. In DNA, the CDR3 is TGCGCCAGCAGCCAGCCAGGGGTTCGTAGTGGCTACACCTTC. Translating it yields CASSQPGVRSGYTF.